Listed below are T cell receptor beta chains from one sample, sequenced in a study of T cells in Graves' hyperthyroidism and ophthalmopathy. TCRdb itself ran the multiplex PCR reads through MiXCR, one entry per CDR3 protein. The sample records 240,000 or so distinct CDR3 sequences, 16% being singletons. The specimen sequenced was blood. The receptors derive from a woman between 18 and 29 years old with Graves' ophthalmopathy. Each CDR3 is given with its conserved first and last residue. The order of the fields is V gene, D gene, CDR3 protein. A D gene is named only where the DNA matches it firmly.

TRBV19 | TRBD1 | CASSIAAGGANGRAYEQYF
TRBV5-4 | TRBD1 | CASSLGTGDPYNSPLHF
TRBV29-1 | TRBD2 | CSVEGLALTINTYNEQFF
TRBV7-3 | . | CASSIPNTGELFF
TRBV15 | . | CATSLSIRETQYF
TRBV18 | . | CASSPRGAANYGYTF
TRBV6-2/TRBV6-3 | . | CASSYSSGANVLTF
TRBV11-1 | . | CASARLPSYEQYF
TRBV28 | . | CASPAERYF
TRBV6-1 | . | CASSAYRVRDGYTF
TRBV27 | . | CASSLSGGRSNSPLHF
TRBV4-1 | TRBD2 | CASSQDRIAGEQFF
TRBV3-1 | . | CASSPRPGGLLRADTQYF
TRBV6-5 | . | CASSYRQVISYEQYF
TRBV7-9 | . | CASSLVPGPINYGYTF
TRBV20-1 | . | CSASRAAYLYEQYF
TRBV19 | . | CASTTTKGGEKLFF
TRBV29-1 | TRBD1 | CSVTGGRTYNEQFF
TRBV13 | TRBD1 | CASSQDRGLSYEQYF
TRBV6-1 | . | CASSYGPRDSPLHF
TRBV19 | TRBD2 | CATSGSGGAFSRTDTQYF
TRBV12-3/TRBV12-4 | TRBD2 | CASSWGGYEQYF
TRBV20-1 | TRBD1 | CSASLPGTGSYEQYF
TRBV30 | TRBD1 | CAWSVGTGYYNEQFF
TRBV2 | . | CASLRDRNSPLHF
TRBV9 | . | CASSVDGSALYEQYF
TRBV3-1 | . | CASSQALLNTGELFF
TRBV11-2 | . | CASSLGFGNSYNEQFF
TRBV28 | . | CAISGETQYF
TRBV5-1 | TRBD1 | CASSLSPTGGDGYTF
TRBV28 | . | CASREGFQSSNQPQHF
TRBV10-2 | . | CASSGTPDTQYF
TRBV7-9 | . | CASSLAPGPNYGYTF
TRBV3-1 | . | CASSQVGDGYTF
TRBV28 | TRBD2 | CASRYQGLAGWETQYF
TRBV20-1 | . | CSAKGGLQPQHF
TRBV27 | . | CASSPGESYEQYF
TRBV6-1 | TRBD1 | CASSPDRISYEQYF
TRBV29-1 | TRBD2 | CSVSYPGTSGPRHEQFF
TRBV12-5 | . | CASGPALRVRGYGYTF
TRBV18 | TRBD1 | CASSGTGWNQPQHF
TRBV2 | TRBD1 | CASRFGTGGTGELFF
TRBV15 | . | CATSAGFTRVDTQYF
TRBV12-3/TRBV12-4 | . | CASSSLGGGGYEQYF
TRBV6-1 | . | CASTCSNQPQHF
TRBV20-1 | . | CSASLTGPYEQYF
TRBV7-9 | TRBD2 | CASSPKGSLADSRDTQYF
TRBV9 | . | CASSVVQGNSPLHF
TRBV6-1 | TRBD1 | CASTRTYGQGSYNEQFF
TRBV20-1 | . | CSVTLRGLDGAFF
TRBV6-2/TRBV6-3 | TRBD2 | CASSYRTSGGAESQYF
TRBV28 | . | CASSFGVGSPLHF
TRBV19 | TRBD2 | CASSISSGSIQETQYF
TRBV20-1 | TRBD2 | CSADPSGSNEQFF
TRBV28 | . | CASSFWDGLDGYTF
TRBV5-5 | TRBD1 | CASSRRTGVNYGYTF
TRBV29-1 | . | CSVEDRQSRSSYEQYF